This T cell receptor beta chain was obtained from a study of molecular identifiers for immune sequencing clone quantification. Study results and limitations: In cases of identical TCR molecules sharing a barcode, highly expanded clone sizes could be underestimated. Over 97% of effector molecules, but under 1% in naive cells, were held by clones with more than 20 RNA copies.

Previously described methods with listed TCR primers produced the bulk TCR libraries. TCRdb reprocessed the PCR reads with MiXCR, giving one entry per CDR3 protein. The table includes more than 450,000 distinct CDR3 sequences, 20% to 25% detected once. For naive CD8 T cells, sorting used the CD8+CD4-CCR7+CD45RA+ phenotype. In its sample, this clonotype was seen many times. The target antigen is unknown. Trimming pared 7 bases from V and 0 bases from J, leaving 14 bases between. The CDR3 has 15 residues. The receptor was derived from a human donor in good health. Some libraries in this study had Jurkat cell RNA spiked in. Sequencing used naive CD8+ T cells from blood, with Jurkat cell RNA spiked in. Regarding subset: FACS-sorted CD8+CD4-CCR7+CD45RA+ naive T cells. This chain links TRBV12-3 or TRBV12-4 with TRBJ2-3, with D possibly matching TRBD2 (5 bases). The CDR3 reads CASIEGGPSTDTQYF. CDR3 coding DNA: TGTGCCAGCATTGAGGGCGGCCCTAGCACAGATACGCAGTATTTT.